Shown below are 26 T cell receptor beta chains from a single sample sequenced in a study of blood T cell repertoires in COVID-19. Assay: immunoSEQ multiplex PCR; the TCRdb copy retains only in-frame clones and omits some. This sample has approximately 290,000 clones, with almost 90% found just once. Sample: PBMCs or T cells enriched from blood (not recorded which). These receptors all stem from a woman aged 18-29 years with acute COVID-19.

The chain uses TRBV9 and TRBJ1-3, with unresolved D. The CDR3 is made up of 16 amino acids. The V gene's germline CDR1 is SGDLS and CDR2 YYNGEE. V lost 0 bases to trimming and J lost 2 bases, with 12 bases between them. CDR3 bases: TGTGCCAGCAGCGTAGGGTCCTACGTACCTGGAAACACCATATATTTT. Protein product: CASSVGSYVPGNTIYF.

The chain combines TRBV10-3 with TRBJ2-1; no definite D call. This CDR3 contains 16 residues. Germline V CDR1 and CDR2: ENHRY, SYGVKD. V gave up 0 bases and J gave up 2 bases, with 11 bases separating them. CDR3 loop: CAISESEPQPYNEQFF. The CDR3 coding sequence is TGTGCCATCAGTGAGTCGGAGCCTCAGCCCTACAATGAGCAGTTCTTC.

V gene TRBV2 combines with J gene TRBJ2-6; 9 bases match TRBD1. The germline V gene encodes CDR1 SNHLY and CDR2 FYNNEI. Losses at the gene ends were 2 bases for V and 1 base for J; bases not matched to a gene: 3. The CDR3 length is 17 residues. CDR3 nucleotides: TGTGCCAGCAGTGAAACAGGGGGCTTGTCTGGGGCCAACGTCCTGACTTTC. This gives the protein CASSETGGLSGANVLTF.

The V call is TRBV28, the J call TRBJ1-6, with a tentative D call TRBD1 (6 bases). There are 17 residues in the CDR3. CDR1 and CDR2 (germline): MDHEN, SYDVKM. V was cut by 4 bases and J by 7 bases, with 20 bases left in between. CDR3 residues: CASSSSLRGAKNSPLHF. For the CDR3, the DNA is TGTGCCAGCAGTTCCTCTCTGCGGGGGGCTAAAAATTCACCCCTCCACTTT.

A remark on this clone: One end of the junction does not line up with germline, which may come from a read error. The V gene is TRBV15, the J gene TRBJ1-2, with 9 bases that match TRBD1. Germline CDR1 LNHNV, CDR2 YYDKDF (reference sequence). There are 13 residues in the CDR3. This CDR3 is CATSPQRDRESHF. CDR3 nucleotides: TGTGCCACCAGCCCCCAGAGGGACAGGGAAAGCCATTTC.

The V and J genes are TRBV24-1 and TRBJ1-4, with TRBD1 matching 9 bases. Germline assignment: CDR1 KGHDR and CDR2 SFDVKD. With V trimmed by 9 bases and J by 4 bases, 2 bases remained unmatched. This CDR3 has 13 amino acids. The CDR3 protein is CATRGQGNEKLFF. The CDR3 nucleotides are TGTGCCACCCGGGGACAGGGTAATGAAAAACTGTTTTTT.

The J gene is TRBJ2-2, the V gene TRBV9; 7 nucleotides match TRBD2. Germline V gene data show CDR1 as SGDLS and CDR2 as YYNGEE. This CDR3 has 16 residues. V lost 0 bases, J lost 4 bases, and 6 bases stayed unmatched. The CDR3 DNA sequence: TGTGCCAGCAGCGTAGTTGGCGGGAGCCGCACCGGGGAGCTGTTTTTT. This sequence encodes CASSVVGGSRTGELFF.

The rearrangement joins TRBV3-1 (or the pseudogene TRBV3-2) to TRBJ2-1; tentative D call: TRBD2 (6 bases). The CDR3 consists of 17 residues. V was clipped by 1 base and J by 3 bases, with 16 bases between them. Germline V gene sequence: CDR1 LGHDT, CDR2 YNNKEL (reference sequence). The CDR3 nucleotides are TGTGCCAGCAGCCAAGTATCCGGGAGTAACGGCTACAATGAGCAGTTCTTC. It codes for CASSQVSGSNGYNEQFF.

The CDR3 reads CASSLGGRLREQYF. The CDR3 coding sequence is TGTGCCAGCAGTTTAGGCGGGAGGCTTCGCGAGCAGTACTTC. The rearrangement joins TRBV28 to TRBJ2-7, with 8 bases matching TRBD2. This CDR3 has 14 residues. Germline V gene lookup returns CDR1 MDHEN and CDR2 SYDVKM. With V trimmed by 2 bases and J by 6 bases, 6 bases remained unmatched.

The chain joins TRBV7-9 to TRBJ2-2; possible D gene TRBD1, 6 bases. The CDR3 runs to 15 residues. Germline V gives CDR1 SEHNR, CDR2 FQNEAQ (reference sequence). Trimming took 4 bases from V and 1 from J, leaving 10 bases between them. The CDR3 DNA reads TGTGCCAGCAGCTCAAGGACAGAGAACACCGGGGAGCTGTTTTTT. Residues: CASSSRTENTGELFF. Using reference TRBV7-9 and TRBJ2-2 for the parts outside the CDR3, the full variable domain is DTGVSQNPRHKITKRGQNVTFRCDPISEHNRLYWYRQTLGQGPEFLTYFQNEAQLEKSRLLSDRFSAERPKGSFSTLEIQRTEQGDSAMYLCASSSRTENTGELFFGEGSRLTVL.

The chain has TRBV4-2 and TRBJ1-1; the match to TRBD1 covers 9 bases. The CDR3 runs to 15 residues. Per the germline V gene, CDR1 is LGHNA and CDR2 is YNFKEQ. V was clipped by 6 bases and J by 3 bases; unmatched bases: 8. CDR3 sequence reads: CASSLTGGFDTEAFF. Written as DNA, the CDR3 is TGTGCCAGCAGTCTGACAGGGGGTTTCGACACTGAAGCTTTCTTT.

The rearrangement joins TRBV7-9 to TRBJ2-7; no reliable D call. This CDR3 region has 14 residues. Germline assignment: CDR1 SEHNR and CDR2 FQNEAQ (reference sequence). V shed 5 bases and J shed 0 bases, with 11 bases lying between them. The CDR3 sequence: CASSPERGSYEQYF. In DNA form, the CDR3 reads TGTGCCAGCAGCCCAGAGCGAGGCTCCTACGAGCAGTACTTC.

The chain uses TRBV10-3 and TRBJ1-5; possibly TRBD1 for D (5 bases). Trimming shortened V by 2 bases and J by 3 bases, and 11 bases separated the two germline ends. Germline assignment: CDR1 ENHRY and CDR2 SYGVKD. The CDR3 extends over 15 amino acids. DNA for the CDR3: TGTGCCATCAGTGAGGACAGTGACTTCAATCAGCCCCAGCATTTT. Encoded protein: CAISEDSDFNQPQHF.

CDR3 sequence reads: CAISGEGQGVDGYTF. The CDR3 nucleotides are TGTGCCATCAGTGGGGAGGGACAGGGAGTGGACGGCTACACCTTC. The V call is TRBV10-3, the J call TRBJ1-2; TRBD1 matches 9 bases. The CDR3 sequence is 15 residues long. The germline CDR1 and CDR2 sequences are ENHRY and SYGVKD. The trim removed 4 bases at V and 8 bases at J, leaving 11 bases unmatched.

Remarks on this clone: The identical CDR3 is also encoded by other nucleotide sequences in the sample. The chain couples TRBV19 to TRBJ1-1; 8 bases align to TRBD1. The CDR3 length is 14 residues. The V segment lost 9 bases and the J segment 0 bases; nucleotides outside the gene matches: 6. CDR1 is LNHDA, CDR2 SQIVND, per germline (reference sequence). CDR3 DNA: TGTGCCAGCCTGCGACAGGGGCTGAACACTGAAGCTTTCTTT. Its translation is CASLRQGLNTEAFF.

V usage is TRBV27 and J usage is TRBJ2-2; D call uncertain. The V end was cut by 10 bases, the J end by 4 bases, with 16 bases between. The CDR3 covers 14 residues. CDR1 and CDR2 (germline): MNHEY, SMNVEV (reference sequence). Here the CDR3 reads CATRSSRVTGELFF. DNA of the CDR3: TGTGCCACCCGTAGTAGCCGAGTCACCGGGGAGCTGTTTTTT.

This chain joins TRBV6-5 and TRBJ1-1, with TRBD1 identical over 7 bases. CDR3 size: 15 residues. The V gene's germline CDR1 is MNHEY and CDR2 SVGAGI. Losses at the gene ends were 7 bases for V and 3 bases for J; bases not matched to a gene: 11. As DNA, the CDR3 is TGTGCCAGCATAACAGGGGCCCAAGGGGACACTGAAGCTTTCTTT. Protein sequence: CASITGAQGDTEAFF.

This clone appeared once. The V call is TRBV5-1, the J call TRBJ1-5, with TRBD1 matching 10 bases. Germline V gene sequence: CDR1 SGHRS, CDR2 YFSETQ. This CDR3 has 17 residues. The V and J ends lost 3 bases and 1 base, in that order; junction bases with no gene match: 7. In DNA form, the CDR3 reads TGCGCCAGCAGCTCCGGGACAGGGGCGGGCAGCAATCAGCCCCAGCATTTT. It specifies CASSSGTGAGSNQPQHF.

The chain recombines TRBV10-3 with TRBJ2-7; TRBD2 is a possible D gene (6 bases). The germline gives CDR1 ENHRY, CDR2 SYGVKD. V dropped 0 bases and J dropped 4 bases, with 16 bases sitting between them. The CDR3 covers 16 residues. The CDR3 is CAISESRDFHPYEQYF. CDR3 DNA: TGTGCCATCAGTGAGTCGAGGGACTTTCACCCTTACGAGCAGTACTTC.

In DNA, the CDR3 is TGCGCCAGCAGCTTGGGGGGCGAGGGACTAGGCACTGAAGCTTTCTTT. Protein product: CASSLGGEGLGTEAFF. The chain is built from TRBV5-1 and TRBJ1-1; TRBD1 is a possible D gene (5 bases). Trimming pared 0 bases from V and 4 bases from J, leaving 16 bases between. The CDR3 contains 16 residues. Germline assignment: CDR1 SGHRS and CDR2 YFSETQ. Full variable domain (remainder filled in from reference TRBV5-1 and TRBJ1-1): KAGVTQTPRYLIKTRGQQVTLSCSPISGHRSVSWYQQTPGQGLQFLFEYFSETQRNKGNFPGRFSGRQFSNSRSEMNVSTLELGDSALYLCASSLGGEGLGTEAFFGQGTRLTVV.

This chain connects TRBV28 to TRBJ1-5; D remains unclear. The germline V gene encodes CDR1 MDHEN and CDR2 SYDVKM. Trimming stripped 10 bases from V and 1 base from J, with 8 bases between. The CDR3 is 12 amino acids. The CDR3 DNA is TGTGCCATAAGCCTCAGCAATCAGCCCCAGCATTTT. As protein: CAISLSNQPQHF.

The V gene is TRBV27, the J gene TRBJ1-4, with unresolved D. Germline CDR1 MNHEY, CDR2 SMNVEV (reference sequence). Trimming cost V 6 bases and J 6 bases, with 8 bases left between them. The CDR3 has 12 residues. The CDR3 here is CASSSGYEKLFF. The CDR3 bases are TGTGCCAGCAGCTCGGGTTATGAAAAACTGTTTTTT.

A single count supports this clone. V gene TRBV7-2 combines with J gene TRBJ2-1; 10 bases are a match to TRBD2. The V gene's germline CDR1 is SGHTA and CDR2 FQGNSA. The ends lost 6 bases at V and 2 bases at J; junction bases unmatched: 7. The CDR3 has 16 amino acids. The CDR3 nucleotides read TGTGCCAGCAGTTGGGCTAGCGGGAGCCCCTACAATGAGCAGTTCTTC. The encoded protein is CASSWASGSPYNEQFF.

The chain has TRBV3-1 (or the pseudogene TRBV3-2) and TRBJ1-3, with 7 bases aligning to TRBD1. Per germline, CDR1 LGHDT and CDR2 YNNKEL (reference sequence). This CDR3 region has 16 residues. Trimming took 4 bases from V and 0 from J; bases not matched to a gene: 6. In DNA, the CDR3 is TGTGCCAGCAGCCTTCGACGGACAGGCTCTGGAAACACCATATATTTT. It codes for CASSLRRTGSGNTIYF.

The chain employs TRBV11-2 and TRBJ2-7, with 8 bases aligning to TRBD1. CDR3 size: 15 residues. CDR1 is SGHAT, CDR2 FQNNGV, per germline. Trimming removed 5 bases from V and 0 bases from J; junction bases left unmatched: 6. The CDR3 nucleotides read TGTGCCAGCAGCAGGGGACAGGCTCGCTCCTACGAGCAGTACTTC. This codes for CASSRGQARSYEQYF.

In this sample, this clone turned up once. The V and J genes are TRBV7-2 and TRBJ2-3; TRBD2 agrees at 11 bases. Trimming at V came to 0 bases and at J to 6 bases, leaving 2 bases not matched to a gene. The germline CDR1 and CDR2 sequences are SGHTA and FQGNSA. The CDR3 length is 15 residues. The CDR3 is CASSLAASGRDTQYF. In DNA, the CDR3 is TGTGCCAGCAGCTTAGCAGCTAGCGGGAGGGATACGCAGTATTTT.